The 7 T cell receptor beta chains listed next were all sequenced from one sample in a study of response to subunit inactivated influenza vaccine. TCRdb re-called the RT-PCR reads through MiXCR, storing one row per CDR3 protein. This table holds approximately 500,000 distinct CDR3 sequences, about an eighth found once. The sample in question was PBMCs from blood, obtained roughly 45 days after vaccination. The receptors were gathered from a man aged 50-59 years who received an inactivated influenza vaccine.

The gene calls are TRBV4-2 and TRBJ2-3, with TRBD2 matching 14 bases. The CDR3 spans 16 residues. In germline, CDR1 is LGHNA, CDR2 YNFKEQ. V was clipped by 1 base and J by 4 bases; unmatched bases: 1. The CDR3 sequence is CASSQGGLAGADTQYF. As DNA, the CDR3 is TGTGCCAGCAGCCAAGGGGGACTAGCGGGAGCAGATACGCAGTATTTT.

This rearrangement joins TRBV10-3 to TRBJ2-3; no clear D gene. The CDR3 is made up of 13 amino acids. Per germline, CDR1 ENHRY and CDR2 SYGVKD. V lost 7 bases and J lost 1, with 9 bases in between. DNA of the CDR3: TGTGCCATCAACGGCAGAGGCACAGATACGCAGTATTTT. Amino acid sequence: CAINGRGTDTQYF.

The CDR3 spells CASSLDLGATNEKLFF. CDR3 coding DNA: TGTGCCAGCAGCTTAGACCTGGGGGCAACTAATGAAAAACTGTTTTTT. J is TRBJ1-4 and V is TRBV11-2; TRBD1 might be the D (5 bases). The CDR3 length is 16 residues. V lost 0 bases and J 0 bases, leaving 8 bases between the germline ends. Per germline, CDR1 SGHAT and CDR2 FQNNGV.

The CDR3 here is CAIRTSGGPYTGELFF. CDR3 nucleotide sequence: TGTGCCATCAGGACTAGCGGGGGGCCTTACACCGGGGAGCTGTTTTTT. The chain has TRBV10-3 and TRBJ2-2, with 13 bases matching TRBD2. Germline V gene sequence: CDR1 ENHRY, CDR2 SYGVKD. J gave up 3 bases and V 6 bases, and 4 bases lay outside the gene matches. The CDR3 loop spans 16 amino acids.

DNA of the CDR3: TGCAGTGCTAGTAAGGGATGGGAGACCCAGTACTTC. It yields the protein CSASKGWETQYF. The rearrangement joins TRBV20-1 to TRBJ2-5; D remains ambiguous. The V end was cut by 3 bases, the J end by 5 bases, with 10 bases between. CDR1 is DFQATT, CDR2 SNEGSKA, per germline (reference sequence). This CDR3 spans 12 amino acids.

This clonotype has only a few counts. V and J are TRBV7-2 and TRBJ1-3; D uncertain. V lost 1 base to trimming and J lost 2 bases, with 9 bases between them. Per germline, CDR1 SGHTA and CDR2 FQGNSA. The CDR3 is 15 amino acids. The CDR3 protein is CASSLVATTGNTIYF. The CDR3 DNA reads TGTGCCAGCAGCTTAGTAGCGACAACTGGAAACACCATATATTTT.

This clonotype showed up many times. The genes are TRBV6-5 and TRBJ2-3; TRBD2 might be the D (5 bases). Germline values: CDR1 MNHEY, CDR2 SVGAGI. The CDR3 totals 14 residues. V gave up 4 bases and J gave up 2 bases, with 10 bases separating them. CDR3 residues: CASSSPGSTDTQYF. The CDR3 DNA reads TGTGCCAGCAGTTCCCCGGGGTCCACAGATACGCAGTATTTT.